The 30 T cell receptor beta chains presented below share a single source sample, sequenced in a study of CD4 and CD8 cells across lung adenocarcinoma regions (dated by TCRdb to 2016 to 2018). Library prep was done by PCR. Sequencing instrument: HiSeq X Ten. TCRdb trimmed public reads at Q25 via fastp, called clones via MiXCR and kept in-frame beta chains. Every distinct CDR3 protein forms one entry, paired with its most common genes and DNA. Present in this sample are about 12,000 distinct CDR3 sequences, approximately 53% of which were seen just once. The top ten constitute roughly 30% of the sample. What was sequenced was CD8+ T cells from the center of a lung tumor. This specimen's cell subset or site label, interpreted: tumor center region. These receptors were taken from a female donor with lung adenocarcinoma. The CD4 and CD8 labels of this study may be unreliable.

This clonotype has a count of ten or more. The V and J genes are TRBV6-4 and TRBJ2-3; 8 bases are shared with TRBD2. Germline CDR1 is MRHNA and CDR2 is SNTAGT. V lost 2 bases, J lost 4 bases, and 5 bases stayed unmatched. CDR3 length equals 15 residues. The CDR3 reads CASSDGSGSADTQYF. In DNA, the CDR3 is TGTGCCAGCAGTGACGGGAGCGGGAGTGCAGATACGCAGTATTTT.

This rearrangement joins TRBV29-1 to TRBJ2-5; D might be TRBD1 or TRBD2, each matching 5 bases. From germline, CDR1 is SQVTM and CDR2 ANQGSEA. This CDR3 has 12 amino acids. V was clipped by 6 bases and J by 5 bases, with 13 bases between them. The CDR3 reads CSVRGVQETQYF. The CDR3 nucleotides read TGCAGCGTCCGAGGGGTCCAGGAGACCCAGTACTTC.

V usage is TRBV6-1 and J usage is TRBJ2-4; the D gene could be TRBD1 or TRBD2 (5 bases each). Per the germline V gene, CDR1 is MNHNS and CDR2 is SASEGT. The CDR3 is made up of 17 amino acids. Trimming took 4 bases from V and 12 from J, leaving 28 bases between them. The CDR3 sequence: CASSAGLRGPDQGTQYF. The CDR3 DNA sequence: TGTGCCAGCAGTGCGGGGCTCCGGGGCCCTGACCAAGGGACTCAGTACTTC.

This clonotype was recorded only once. One end of the junction varies from germline; a read error may be responsible. The J gene is TRBJ2-6, the V gene TRBV6-1; D is uncertain. The CDR3 length is 15 residues. Germline V gives CDR1 MNHNS, CDR2 SASEGT. CDR3 DNA: TGTGCCAGCGGTGAGCAGGCTCCCTGCTCCAACGACCAGACTTTC. Its protein is CASGEQAPCSNDQTF.

The chain joins TRBV6-1 to TRBJ1-2; perhaps TRBD1 as D (5 bases). V was pared by 2 bases and J by 4 bases, with 11 bases between. The CDR3 totals 14 residues. Germline CDR1 reads MNHNS; CDR2 reads SASEGT. CDR3 DNA sequence: TGTGCCAGCAGTGAAAGGAGACAGTCCTATGGCTACACCTTC. Amino acids: CASSERRQSYGYTF.

This chain links TRBV27 with TRBJ2-5; D may be TRBD1 or TRBD2 (6 bases each). Germline-derived CDR1 and CDR2 are MNHEY and SMNVEV (reference sequence). The CDR3 spans 14 residues. The CDR3 DNA sequence: TGTGCGGGGCTCGGGGGCCGTGACCAAGAGACCCAGTACTTC. Its protein product is CAGLGGRDQETQYF.

A few counts support this clonotype. The rearrangement links TRBV27 to TRBJ1-2; possibly TRBD1 for D (5 bases). Trimming shortened V by 3 bases and J by 4 bases, and 9 bases separated the two germline ends. This CDR3 has 13 amino acids. The germline V gene has CDR1 MNHEY and CDR2 SMNVEV (reference sequence). CDR3 bases: TGTGCCAGCAGTTTTAAGCAGGGCTATGGCTACACCTTC. It codes for CASSFKQGYGYTF.

The gene calls are TRBV27 and TRBJ1-1; a possible D gene is TRBD1 (5 bases). Trimming shortened V by 6 bases and J by 2 bases, and 7 bases separated the two germline ends. CDR1 MNHEY and CDR2 SMNVEV come from the germline V gene (reference sequence). CDR3 length: 12 amino acids. CDR3 bases: TGTGCCAGCAGGACAGCCAACACTGAAGCTTTCTTT. This codes for CASRTANTEAFF.

The gene calls are TRBV4-2 and TRBJ2-1; D possibly corresponds to TRBD1 (7 bases). Trimming stripped 0 bases from V and 3 bases from J, with 12 bases between. This CDR3 contains 16 residues. CDR1 and CDR2 from the germline V gene are LGHNA and YNFKEQ. As DNA, the CDR3 is TGTGCCAGCAGCCAAGACAGGGGGGAAGGCTACAATGAGCAGTTCTTC. Its translation is CASSQDRGEGYNEQFF.

With regard to this clonotype: The junction shows a germline mismatch at one end, possibly a read error. This chain joins TRBV6-1 and TRBJ2-3; D perhaps matches TRBD1 (5 bases). Per the germline V gene, CDR1 is MNHNS and CDR2 is SASEGT. CDR3 length: 14 amino acids. CDR3 nucleotides: TGTGCCAGCAAAGGGGCTGTGAGTACAGAGACGCAGTTTTTT. Protein product: CASKGAVSTETQFF.

A remark on this clonotype: At one boundary the junction diverges from the germline segment, which might be a read error. The rearrangement uses TRBV6-1 and TRBJ2-3; D is unclear. The CDR3 sequence is 14 residues long. The germline CDR1 and CDR2 sequences are MNHNS and SASEGT. The CDR3 DNA is TGTGCCAGCAGTGATGGAGTGAGCACAGATGCGCAGTTTTTT. It specifies CASSDGVSTDAQFF.

This clonotype was seen at least ten times. This chain joins TRBV6-5 and TRBJ1-2; 7 bases agree with TRBD1. V trimming: 2 bases; J trimming: 7 bases; junction bases outside the gene matches: 7. This CDR3 comprises 14 residues. Germline V gives CDR1 MNHEY, CDR2 SVGAGI. CDR3 sequence: CASSYGRGRSGYTF. As DNA, the CDR3 is TGTGCCAGCAGTTACGGGAGGGGGCGGAGTGGCTACACCTTC.

The chain recombines TRBV6-1 with TRBJ2-5; maybe TRBD1 (6 bases). The tail of the sequence fits TRBJ2-7 better, so the J call may be wrong. CDR1 MNHNS and CDR2 SASEGT come from the germline V gene. The CDR3 has 14 residues. As DNA, the CDR3 is TGTGCCAGCAGTGAAGCGGACTGGACAGTCGAGCAGTACTTC. This translates into CASSEADWTVEQYF.

This clonotype is medium-sized within its sample. This chain connects TRBV6-1 to TRBJ1-5; D possibly corresponds to TRBD1 (6 bases). Deletions cut 6 bases from V and 7 bases from J, with 16 bases between. The CDR3 sequence is 14 residues long. Germline CDR1 MNHNS, CDR2 SASEGT. The CDR3 loop is CASRPTGSDQPQHF. DNA of the CDR3: TGTGCCAGCAGGCCTACAGGGTCCGACCAGCCCCAGCATTTT.

The rearrangement links TRBV10-1 to TRBJ2-3, with TRBD2 matching over 13 bases. This CDR3 contains 17 residues. V lost 0 bases and J lost 5; bases outside the gene matches: 5. Germline V CDR1 and CDR2: WNHNN, SYGVQD (reference sequence). Written as DNA, the CDR3 is TGCGCCAGCAGTGAGTCGACTAGCGGGGGGCTCCAAGATACGCAGTATTTT. As protein: CASSESTSGGLQDTQYF.

Worth noting for this clonotype: One end of the junction fails to match germline, which may point to a read error. The V and J genes are TRBV10-1 and TRBJ2-3; D not certain. The CDR3 length is 14 residues. Germline loops: CDR1 WNHNN, CDR2 SYGVQD (reference sequence). DNA of the CDR3: TGCGCCAGCAGTGAGTCGAGTGTCCAGGATACCCAGTATTTT. Its translation: CASSESSVQDTQYF.

This clonotype came up a few times. This chain links TRBV6-5 with TRBJ2-3, with D possibly being TRBD1 or TRBD2 (7 bases each). V was cut by 5 bases and J by 1 base, with 16 bases left in between. CDR3 length: 16 residues. Germline V gene sequence: CDR1 MNHEY, CDR2 SVGAGI. CDR3 protein: CASSHQGGEGTDTQYF. CDR3 nucleotide sequence: TGTGCCAGCAGTCACCAGGGGGGGGAGGGCACAGATACGCAGTATTTT.

This clonotype was recorded a few times. The rearrangement links TRBV11-1 to TRBJ2-1; TRBD1 might be the D (6 bases). The V end was cut by 5 bases, the J end by 5 bases, with 10 bases between. CDR1 and CDR2 from the germline V gene are SGHAT and FQDESV (reference sequence). The length of the CDR3 is 13 residues. The CDR3 DNA reads as TGTGCCAGCAGCCGGGACACCGACAATGAGCAGTTCTTC. This sequence encodes CASSRDTDNEQFF.

The genes are TRBV6-1 and TRBJ1-3; TRBD1 might be the D (5 bases). The CDR3 totals 13 residues. Between the trimmed V and J ends, which lost 7 bases and 0 bases, there was a span of 7 bases. Germline CDR1 MNHNS, CDR2 SASEGT. CDR3 protein: CASKQGSGNTIYF. In DNA, the CDR3 is TGTGCCAGCAAGCAGGGCTCTGGAAACACCATATATTTT.

V and J are TRBV10-2 and TRBJ2-2, with 13 bases lining up with TRBD2. Germline lookup yields CDR1 WSHSY and CDR2 SAAADI. V gave up 7 bases and J gave up 4 bases; unmatched junction bases: 6. The CDR3 is made up of 16 amino acids. The CDR3 DNA reads TGCGCCAGCAAACTAGCGGGGGGGCTCGTCACCGGGGAGCTGTTTTTT. Its protein product is CASKLAGGLVTGELFF.

This clonotype was recorded only once. The chain joins TRBV4-1 to TRBJ2-5, with 12 bases aligning to TRBD2. The DNA matches TRBJ2-7 better at its end, which makes the J call doubtful. The CDR3 is 15 amino acids. The germline CDR1 and CDR2 sequences are MGHRA and YSYEKL. This CDR3 is CASSQTSGRPYEQYF. CDR3 nucleotides: TGCGCCAGCAGCCAAACTAGCGGGAGGCCCTACGAGCAGTACTTC.

This clonotype was seen a few times. The chain links TRBV6-1 to TRBJ2-5; 8 nucleotides line up with TRBD2. From germline, CDR1 is MNHNS and CDR2 SASEGT. V lost 6 bases, J lost 5 bases, and 8 bases stayed unmatched. This CDR3 is 14 amino acids long. The CDR3 DNA reads TGTGCCAGCAGACCAGCGGGAGCACTTGAGACCCAGTACTTC. It encodes CASRPAGALETQYF.

The genes are TRBV12-3 or TRBV12-4 and TRBJ2-1; no clear D gene. Trimming took off 7 bases at V and 7 bases at J, with 20 bases between the two ends. This CDR3 spans 15 amino acids. The CDR3 coding sequence is TGTGCCAGCACCCCGAATCACGCTACAGAAAATGAGCAGTTCTTC. Translating it yields CASTPNHATENEQFF.

The chain has TRBV5-4 and TRBJ2-5; 8 bases align to TRBD2. This CDR3 has 13 amino acids. In germline, CDR1 is SGHNT, CDR2 YYREEE (reference sequence). J lost 1 base, V lost 10 bases, and 6 bases had no gene match. In nucleotides, the CDR3 is TGTGCCTGCGGGGCGGGGGGCCAAGAGACCCAGTACTTC. As protein: CACGAGGQETQYF.

Judged by abundance, this clonotype is medium-sized (0.01 to 0.1%). J is TRBJ2-1 and V is TRBV6-1; D is possibly TRBD1 (6 bases). There are 14 residues in the CDR3. Germline-derived CDR1 and CDR2 are MNHNS and SASEGT. V gave up 8 bases and J gave up 1 base, with 12 bases separating them. The DNA for the CDR3 is TGTGCCAGCCTCAGAGGGGGATCCTACAATGAGCAGTTCTTC. Protein sequence: CASLRGGSYNEQFF.

This clonotype was observed at least ten times. CDR3 in amino acids: CASSLSRYEQYF. CDR3 coding DNA: TGTGCCAGCAGCCTTAGCAGATACGAGCAGTACTTC. The chain is built from TRBV7-2 and TRBJ2-7; no definite D call. V was trimmed by 5 bases and J by 4 bases, leaving 9 bases between them. Germline V gene data show CDR1 as SGHTA and CDR2 as FQGNSA. The CDR3 consists of 12 residues.

In its sample, this clonotype was seen a few times. The chain links TRBV6-5 to TRBJ2-2; TRBD2 agrees at 11 bases. V was clipped by 6 bases and J by 9 bases; unmatched bases: 9. Germline lookup yields CDR1 MNHEY and CDR2 SVGAGI. The CDR3 length is 15 residues. CDR3 region: CASRFSGTSGRELFF. Written as DNA, the CDR3 is TGTGCCAGCAGATTCTCCGGGACTAGCGGCAGGGAGCTGTTTTTT.

By frequency in the sample, this clonotype is medium-sized. The chain employs TRBV6-5 and TRBJ2-1; TRBD1 aligns across 8 bases. The assigned J gene may be wrong: the sequence end matches TRBJ2-7 better. Per the germline V gene, CDR1 is MNHEY and CDR2 is SVGAGI. This CDR3 contains 15 residues. The CDR3 sequence is CASSYSSQGATEQYF. CDR3 in DNA: TGTGCCAGCAGTTACTCTTCTCAGGGGGCGACCGAGCAGTACTTC.

This clonotype was seen at least ten times. The gene calls are TRBV6-1 and TRBJ1-2; 7 bases match TRBD1. After removal of 3 bases from V and 5 bases from J, the junction contained 3 bases not matched to a gene. The CDR3 covers 13 residues. In germline, CDR1 is MNHNS, CDR2 SASEGT. CDR3 residues: CASSDTGVYGYTF. Here the CDR3 DNA reads TGTGCCAGCAGTGACACAGGGGTTTATGGCTACACCTTC.

This clonotype was observed a few times. V and J are TRBV10-1 and TRBJ1-3; the match to TRBD1 covers 7 bases. Germline values: CDR1 WNHNN, CDR2 SYGVQD (reference sequence). The trim removed 4 bases at V and 0 bases at J, leaving 3 bases unmatched. This CDR3 comprises 15 residues. The CDR3: CASSGQGPSGNTIYF. DNA for the CDR3: TGCGCCAGCAGTGGACAGGGACCCTCTGGAAACACCATATATTTT.